Presented here are 25 T cell receptor beta chains from one specimen sequenced in a study of T cells in Graves' hyperthyroidism and ophthalmopathy (dated by TCRdb to about 2019). The method behind the library was multiplex PCR. Instrument on record: Illumina HiSeq 2000. The TCR beta CDR3 regions were amplified from the RNA transcripts. The first round of RT-PCR for the TCR CDR3 was performed with the HTBI primer set and the Qiagen OneStep RT-PCR kit. The raw public data were reprocessed by TCRdb itself: fastp quality trimming at Q25, MiXCR clonotype calling, in-frame beta chains only. All rows with the same CDR3 protein become a single entry with the most common DNA and genes. This sample gives around 570,000 distinct CDR3 sequences in total; less than 20% of them show up just once. The biggest ten clones account for less than 55% of the sample. Sequences were obtained from blood. The receptors stem from a middle-aged man with Graves' ophthalmopathy.

On this clonotype itself: One end of the junction fails to match germline, which may point to a read error. The genes are TRBV5-5 and TRBJ1-5, with D unclear. The CDR3 contains 14 residues. CDR1 and CDR2 from the germline V gene are SGHKS and YYEKEE (reference sequence). The CDR3 loop is CASSLDSSSQPQHF. Here the CDR3 DNA reads TGTGCCAGCAGCTTGGACTCAAGCAGTCAGCCCCAGCATTTT.

The chain couples TRBV4-1 to TRBJ1-1, with TRBD1 as a possible D gene (5 bases). CDR3 size: 18 residues. Germline V gene sequence: CDR1 MGHRA, CDR2 YSYEKL. V lost 1 base to trimming and J lost 5 bases, with 23 bases between them. CDR3 sequence: CASSQGWAGAGLRTEAFF. CDR3 DNA sequence: TGCGCCAGCAGCCAAGGGTGGGCTGGGGCCGGACTGAGGACTGAAGCTTTCTTT.

This clonotype occurred a few times. The V and J genes are TRBV20-1 and TRBJ2-1; 8 positions agree with TRBD2. CDR1 and CDR2 (germline): DFQATT, SNEGSKA (reference sequence). The CDR3 runs to 14 residues. V shed 5 bases and J 0 bases; nucleotides not matched to a gene: 3. In DNA, the CDR3 is TGCAGTGCTTTAGCGGGAAGCTCCTACAATGAGCAGTTCTTC. This translates into CSALAGSSYNEQFF.

This clonotype was recorded at least ten times. The chain is built from TRBV24-1 and TRBJ1-1; D not resolved. This CDR3 contains 13 residues. V gave up 2 bases and J gave up 2 bases, with 5 bases separating them. Germline loops: CDR1 KGHDR, CDR2 SFDVKD. CDR3 sequence reads: CATSDSTNTEAFF. The DNA for the CDR3 is TGTGCCACCAGTGATTCGACCAACACTGAAGCTTTCTTT.

This clonotype was observed many times. This chain links TRBV11-2 with TRBJ2-2; TRBD1 is a possible D gene (5 bases). V was clipped by 8 bases and J by 1 base, with 20 bases between them. CDR1 is SGHAT, CDR2 FQNNGV, per germline. The CDR3 consists of 17 residues. The CDR3 here is CASPHRVRGRNTGELFF. The CDR3 bases are TGTGCCAGCCCTCATCGTGTTAGGGGCAGGAACACCGGGGAGCTGTTTTTT.

This clonotype was detected ten times or more. V usage is TRBV30 and J usage is TRBJ2-7; D perhaps matches TRBD1 (6 bases). Trimming shortened V by 4 bases and J by 2 bases, and 9 bases separated the two germline ends. Germline CDR1 reads GTSNPN; CDR2 reads SVGIG (reference sequence). The CDR3 loop spans 12 amino acids. The chain's CDR3 is CAWTDSTYEQYF. CDR3 nucleotides: TGTGCCTGGACGGACAGCACCTACGAGCAGTACTTC.

This clonotype came up a few times. The chain employs TRBV2 and TRBJ1-2; D is possibly TRBD1 (6 bases). Looked up from germline, CDR1 is SNHLY and CDR2 is FYNNEI. The CDR3 has 14 amino acids. Trimming pared 7 bases from V and 7 bases from J, leaving 19 bases between. The CDR3 nucleotides are TGTGCCAGCACCGAGAGGACAGCAGGGGTTGGCTACACCTTC. Protein: CASTERTAGVGYTF.

This clonotype was recorded only once. A junction end diverges from the germline sequence, so it may reflect a read error. The chain recombines TRBV30 with TRBJ2-3, with 7 bases that match TRBD2. The germline gives CDR1 GTSNPN, CDR2 SVGIG (reference sequence). The CDR3 is 15 amino acids. This CDR3 reads CTWSSGPPARDTQYF. CDR3 coding DNA: TGTACCTGGAGTAGCGGGCCCCCAGCACGAGATACGCAGTATTTT. The entire variable domain, with the rest obtained from reference TRBV30 and TRBJ2-3, is as follows: SQTIHQWPATLVQPVGSPLSLECTVEGTSNPNLYWYRQAAGRGLQLLFYSVGIGQISSEVPQNLSASRPQDRQFILSSKKLLLSDSGFYLCTWSSGPPARDTQYFGPGTRLTVL.

This clonotype was detected a few times. The chain carries TRBV29-1 and TRBJ2-1, with 7 bases fitting TRBD2. J lost 7 bases, V lost 7 bases, and 4 bases had no gene match. Germline values: CDR1 SQVTM, CDR2 ANQGSEA. The CDR3 totals 11 residues. The CDR3 sequence is CSASGGNEQFF. CDR3 DNA sequence: TGCAGCGCTTCCGGGGGGAATGAGCAGTTCTTC.

This sequence joins TRBV7-9 and TRBJ1-1; tentative D call: TRBD1 (6 bases). Trimming pared 3 bases from V and 6 bases from J, leaving 14 bases between. Germline lookup yields CDR1 SEHNR and CDR2 FQNEAQ (reference sequence). The CDR3 totals 14 residues. The CDR3 sequence is CASSFGTNAAEAFF. CDR3 nucleotides: TGTGCCAGCAGCTTCGGGACAAACGCCGCTGAAGCTTTCTTT. The variable domain in full, completed from reference TRBV7-9 and TRBJ1-1, reads DTGVSQNPRHKITKRGQNVTFRCDPISEHNRLYWYRQTLGQGPEFLTYFQNEAQLEKSRLLSDRFSAERPKGSFSTLEIQRTEQGDSAMYLCASSFGTNAAEAFFGQGTRLTVV.

With regard to this clonotype: A read error may be the cause here, since a much bigger clone is one base away. The J gene is TRBJ1-1, the V gene TRBV5-1, with 8 bases fitting TRBD1. The length of the CDR3 is 17 residues. From germline, CDR1 is SGHRS and CDR2 YFSETQ. DNA of the CDR3: TGCGCCAGCAGCTTGGAAGGACAGGGCAGACCGAACACTGGAGCTTTCTTT. Residues: CASSLEGQGRPNTGAFF.

This clonotype has a handful of counts. This rearrangement joins TRBV20-1 to TRBJ1-1; no clear D. The length of the CDR3 is 13 residues. V was cut by 7 bases and J by 1 base, with 13 bases left in between. Germline V gene data show CDR1 as DFQATT and CDR2 as SNEGSKA (reference sequence). CDR3 amino acids: CSGSSPPNTEAFF. CDR3 bases: TGCAGTGGTAGCAGTCCGCCGAACACTGAAGCTTTCTTT.

At least ten counts were recorded for this clonotype. The CDR3 sequence is CASSLQELQETQYF. Here the CDR3 DNA reads TGTGCCAGCAGTTTACAGGAACTCCAAGAGACCCAGTACTTC. J is TRBJ2-5 and V is TRBV12-3 or TRBV12-4; D ambiguous. CDR3 length: 14 residues. V dropped 2 bases and J dropped 1 base, with 8 bases sitting between them.

In this sample, this clonotype turned up a few times. At one boundary the junction diverges from the germline segment, which might be a read error. V is TRBV28 and J is TRBJ2-1, with 7 bases identical to TRBD1. There are 14 residues in the CDR3. Germline V gene data show CDR1 as MDHEN and CDR2 as SYDVKM. CDR3 residues: CASSAPTGNNERFF. As DNA, the CDR3 is TGTGCCAGCAGCGCGCCGACAGGGAATAATGAGCGGTTCTTC.

This clonotype showed up many times. The rearrangement joins TRBV5-1 to TRBJ2-7, with a possible D match to TRBD2 (7 bases). CDR1 and CDR2 (germline): SGHRS, YFSETQ. V gave up 3 bases and J gave up 2 bases, with 15 bases separating them. This CDR3 region has 15 residues. CDR3 in DNA: TGCGCCAGCAGCTCCCTCGGGGGGCTTACCTACGAGCAGTACTTC. Translation: CASSSLGGLTYEQYF. The full variable domain, with the rest looked up from reference TRBV5-1 and TRBJ2-7, is KAGVTQTPRYLIKTRGQQVTLSCSPISGHRSVSWYQQTPGQGLQFLFEYFSETQRNKGNFPGRFSGRQFSNSRSEMNVSTLELGDSALYLCASSSLGGLTYEQYFGPGTRLTVT.

In its sample, this clonotype was seen many times. The chain links TRBV11-2 to TRBJ2-7; no reliable D call. Trimming pared 1 base from V and 1 base from J, leaving 11 bases between. CDR3 length equals 15 residues. Germline lookup yields CDR1 SGHAT and CDR2 FQNNGV. Here the CDR3 DNA reads TGTGCCAGCAGCTTAGGGATAGACACTTCCTACGAGCAGTACTTC. Translation: CASSLGIDTSYEQYF.

The CDR3 nucleotides read TGTGCCACCAGCGGGATCGCAGATACGCAGTATTTT. Translation: CATSGIADTQYF. The chain uses TRBV15 and TRBJ2-3, with D hard to call. Germline V CDR1 and CDR2: LNHNV, YYDKDF (reference sequence). Between the trimmed V and J ends, which lost 5 bases and 4 bases, there was a span of 7 bases. CDR3 size: 12 residues.

This chain uses TRBV6-2 or TRBV6-3 with TRBJ1-2; D unresolved. This CDR3 has 15 amino acids. V was shortened by 0 bases and J by 5 bases, with 13 bases between the two germline ends. The germline CDR1 and CDR2 sequences are MNHEY and SVGEGT. CDR3 in amino acids: CASSYSMLKGYGYTF. For the CDR3, the DNA is TGTGCCAGCAGTTACTCGATGCTCAAAGGGTATGGCTACACCTTC.

This clonotype occurred many times. This chain links TRBV10-3 with TRBJ2-7; 7 nucleotides match TRBD2. This CDR3 contains 13 residues. J was trimmed by 7 bases and V by 5 bases; bases with no gene match: 8. Germline assignment: CDR1 ENHRY and CDR2 SYGVKD. The chain's CDR3 is CAISRPAGGEQYF. Written as DNA, the CDR3 is TGTGCCATCAGTCGCCCCGCCGGGGGGGAGCAGTACTTC.

V usage is TRBV12-3 or TRBV12-4 and J usage is TRBJ1-5; maybe TRBD1 (5 bases). The CDR3 has 15 amino acids. Trimming took off 3 bases at V and 1 base at J, with 10 bases between the two ends. The CDR3 sequence: CASSFGAPSNQPQHF. The CDR3 nucleotides read TGTGCCAGCAGTTTCGGGGCCCCCAGCAATCAGCCCCAGCATTTT.

The rearrangement uses TRBV13 and TRBJ2-5; weak D call: TRBD1 (6 bases). The length of the CDR3 is 15 residues. The V gene lost 3 bases and the J gene lost 2 bases, with 13 bases spanning the gap. CDR1 and CDR2 (germline): PRHDT, FYEKMQ (reference sequence). This chain's CDR3 is CASSLEGQFQETQYF. CDR3 in DNA: TGTGCCAGCAGCTTGGAAGGACAGTTTCAAGAGACCCAGTACTTC.

This clonotype was picked up a small number of times. The chain couples TRBV12-5 to TRBJ1-5; D is undetermined. Germline CDR1 is LGHNT and CDR2 is FRNRAP. V lost 8 bases and J 3 bases, leaving 17 bases between the germline ends. The CDR3 sequence is 15 residues long. The CDR3 DNA reads TGTGCTAGTATGGTAGACCAGAATGACAATCAGCCCCAGCATTTT. The encoded protein is CASMVDQNDNQPQHF.

This clonotype was detected a few times. The rearrangement uses TRBV19 and TRBJ2-2, with 9 bases matching TRBD2. The V gene end was trimmed by 10 bases and the J gene end by 4 bases; junction bases not matched to a gene: 10. CDR3 length equals 15 residues. Germline CDR1 LNHDA, CDR2 SQIVND (reference sequence). CDR3 nucleotide sequence: TGTGCCACAGCCCGAGCGGGAGGTGGCACCGGGGAGCTGTTTTTT. Translating it yields CATARAGGGTGELFF.

About this clonotype itself: The missing conserved phenylalanine or tryptophan at the end of this CDR3 makes a read error likely. The CDR3 DNA is TGTGCCAGCAGTCCCCGGACAGGAGGCGAGCAGTACCTC. Its protein is CASSPRTGGEQYL. The chain recombines TRBV27 with TRBJ2-7; 7 bases line up with TRBD1. Germline CDR1 MNHEY, CDR2 SMNVEV (reference sequence). CDR3 length: 13 residues. V lost 5 bases and J lost 6; bases outside the gene matches: 7.

The chain joins TRBV6-2 or TRBV6-3 to TRBJ2-1, with D perhaps TRBD2 (6 bases). Trimming left V 0 bases short and J 5 bases short, with 14 bases between. The germline V gene has CDR1 MNHEY and CDR2 SVGEGT. The CDR3 extends over 16 amino acids. This CDR3 is CASSYSRAGRHNEQFF. The CDR3 DNA sequence: TGTGCCAGCAGTTACTCGAGGGCGGGAAGACACAATGAGCAGTTCTTC.